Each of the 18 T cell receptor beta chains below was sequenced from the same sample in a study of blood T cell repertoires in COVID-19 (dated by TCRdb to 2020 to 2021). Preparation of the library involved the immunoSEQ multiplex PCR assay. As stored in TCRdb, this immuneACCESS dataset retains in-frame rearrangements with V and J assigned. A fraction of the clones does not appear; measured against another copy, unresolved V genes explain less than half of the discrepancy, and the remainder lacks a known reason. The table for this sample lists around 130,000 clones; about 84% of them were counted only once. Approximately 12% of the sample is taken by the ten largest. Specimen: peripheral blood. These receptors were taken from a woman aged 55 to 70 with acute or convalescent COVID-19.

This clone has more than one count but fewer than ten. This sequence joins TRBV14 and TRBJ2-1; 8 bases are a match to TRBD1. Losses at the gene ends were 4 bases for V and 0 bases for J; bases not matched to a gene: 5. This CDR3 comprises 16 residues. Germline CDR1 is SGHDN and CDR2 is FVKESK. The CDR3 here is CASSLRTGSSYNEQFF. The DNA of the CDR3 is TGTGCCAGCAGCCTACGGACAGGGAGCTCCTACAATGAGCAGTTCTTC.

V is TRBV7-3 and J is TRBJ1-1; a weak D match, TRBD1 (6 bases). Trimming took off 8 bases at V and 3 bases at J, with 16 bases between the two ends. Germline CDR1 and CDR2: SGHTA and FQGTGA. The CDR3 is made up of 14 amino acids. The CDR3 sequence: CASRPNRVDTEAFF. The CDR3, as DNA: TGTGCCAGCCGCCCCAACAGGGTCGACACTGAAGCTTTCTTT.

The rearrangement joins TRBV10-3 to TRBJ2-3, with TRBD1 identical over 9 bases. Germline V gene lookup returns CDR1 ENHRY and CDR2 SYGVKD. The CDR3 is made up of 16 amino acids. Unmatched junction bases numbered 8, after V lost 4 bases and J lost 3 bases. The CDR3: CAISAPLGQGTDTQYF. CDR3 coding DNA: TGTGCCATCAGTGCCCCCCTCGGACAGGGGACAGATACGCAGTATTTT.

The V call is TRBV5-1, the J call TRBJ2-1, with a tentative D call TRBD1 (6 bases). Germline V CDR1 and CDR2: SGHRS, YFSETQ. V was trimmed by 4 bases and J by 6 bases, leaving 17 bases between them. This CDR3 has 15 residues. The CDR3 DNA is TGCGCCAGCAGCGAGGGCTCGGTCAGGGGCAATGAGCAGTTCTTC. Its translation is CASSEGSVRGNEQFF.

The CDR3 reads CASSQSPGKAGYEQYF. The DNA for the CDR3 is TGTGCCAGCAGCCAAAGCCCCGGAAAGGCGGGCTACGAGCAGTACTTC. The J gene is TRBJ2-7, the V gene TRBV3-1 (or the pseudogene TRBV3-2); D is possibly TRBD2 (5 bases). CDR1 and CDR2 (germline): LGHDT, YNNKEL (reference sequence). This CDR3 is built from 16 residues. Trimming cost V 2 bases and J 3 bases, with 17 bases left between them.

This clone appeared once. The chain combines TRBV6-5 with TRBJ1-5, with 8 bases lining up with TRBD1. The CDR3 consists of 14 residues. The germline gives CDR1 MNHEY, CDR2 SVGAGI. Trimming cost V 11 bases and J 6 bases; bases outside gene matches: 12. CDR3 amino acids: CAGGAGGVGQPQHF. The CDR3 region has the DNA TGTGCCGGGGGAGCAGGGGGCGTGGGTCAGCCCCAGCATTTT.

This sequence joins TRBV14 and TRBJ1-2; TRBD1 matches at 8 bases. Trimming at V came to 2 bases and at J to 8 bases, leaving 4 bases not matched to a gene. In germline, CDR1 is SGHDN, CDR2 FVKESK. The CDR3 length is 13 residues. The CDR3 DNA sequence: TGTGCCAGCAGCCAACAAGGGACAGGCGGCTACACCTTC. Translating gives CASSQQGTGGYTF.

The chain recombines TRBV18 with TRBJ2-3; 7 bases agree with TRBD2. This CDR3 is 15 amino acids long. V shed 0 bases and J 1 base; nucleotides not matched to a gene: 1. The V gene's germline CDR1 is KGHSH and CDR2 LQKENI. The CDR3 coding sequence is TGTGCCAGCTCACCACCGAGCGGGGGCACAGATACGCAGTATTTT. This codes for CASSPPSGGTDTQYF.

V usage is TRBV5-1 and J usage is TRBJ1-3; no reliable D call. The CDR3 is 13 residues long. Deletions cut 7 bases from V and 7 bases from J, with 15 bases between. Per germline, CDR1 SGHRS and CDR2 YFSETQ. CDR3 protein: CASSPEGRNTIYF. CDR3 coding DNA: TGCGCCAGCTCCCCCGAGGGTCGCAACACCATATATTTT. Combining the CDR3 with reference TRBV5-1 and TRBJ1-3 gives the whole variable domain KAGVTQTPRYLIKTRGQQVTLSCSPISGHRSVSWYQQTPGQGLQFLFEYFSETQRNKGNFPGRFSGRQFSNSRSEMNVSTLELGDSALYLCASSPEGRNTIYFGEGSWLTVV.

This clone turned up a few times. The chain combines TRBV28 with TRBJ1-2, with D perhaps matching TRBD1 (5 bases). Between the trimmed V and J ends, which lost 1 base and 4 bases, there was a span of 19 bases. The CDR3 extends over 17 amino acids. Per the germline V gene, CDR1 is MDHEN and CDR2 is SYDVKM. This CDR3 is CASSLSTGQGSLYGYTF. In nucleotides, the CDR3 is TGTGCCAGCAGTTTATCAACGGGCCAGGGATCGCTCTATGGCTACACCTTC.

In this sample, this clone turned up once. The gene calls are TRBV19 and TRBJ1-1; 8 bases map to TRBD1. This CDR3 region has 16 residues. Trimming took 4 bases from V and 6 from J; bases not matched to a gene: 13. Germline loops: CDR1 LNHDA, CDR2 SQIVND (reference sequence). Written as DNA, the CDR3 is TGTGCCAGTAGTAGGGACAGGACAGGGTTAATCGCTGAAGCTTTCTTT. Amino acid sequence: CASSRDRTGLIAEAFF.

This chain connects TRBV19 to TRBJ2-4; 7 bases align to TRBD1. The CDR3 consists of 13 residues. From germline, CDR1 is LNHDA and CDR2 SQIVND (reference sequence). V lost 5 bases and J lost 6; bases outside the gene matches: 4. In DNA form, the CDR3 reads TGTGCCAGTAGTGGAAACAGGGGAAACATTCAGTACTTC. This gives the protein CASSGNRGNIQYF.

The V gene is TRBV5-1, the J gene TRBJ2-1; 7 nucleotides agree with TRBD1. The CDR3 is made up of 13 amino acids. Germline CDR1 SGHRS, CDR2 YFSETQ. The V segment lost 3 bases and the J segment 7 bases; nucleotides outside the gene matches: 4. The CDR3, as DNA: TGCGCCAGCAGCTGGGACAGCCGAAATGAGCAGTTCTTC. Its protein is CASSWDSRNEQFF.

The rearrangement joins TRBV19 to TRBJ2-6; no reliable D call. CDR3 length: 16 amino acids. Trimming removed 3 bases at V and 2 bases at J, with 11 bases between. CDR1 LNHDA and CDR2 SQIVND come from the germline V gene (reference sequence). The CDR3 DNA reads TGTGCCAGTAGTATCGGTTTTTCCCCTGGGGCCAACGTCCTGACTTTC. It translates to CASSIGFSPGANVLTF.

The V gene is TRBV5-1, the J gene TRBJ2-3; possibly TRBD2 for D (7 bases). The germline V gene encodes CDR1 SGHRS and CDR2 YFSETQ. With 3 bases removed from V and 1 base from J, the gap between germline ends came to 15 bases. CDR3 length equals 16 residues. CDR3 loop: CASSWGRGLGTDTQYF. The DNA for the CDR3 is TGCGCCAGCAGCTGGGGGCGGGGGCTCGGCACAGATACGCAGTATTTT.

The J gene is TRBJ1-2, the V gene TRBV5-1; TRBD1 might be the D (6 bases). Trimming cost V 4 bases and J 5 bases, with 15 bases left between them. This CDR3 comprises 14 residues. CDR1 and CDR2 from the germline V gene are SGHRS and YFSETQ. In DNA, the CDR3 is TGCGCCAGCAGCCCCACTGGGACACTGTATGGCTACACCTTC. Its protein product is CASSPTGTLYGYTF.

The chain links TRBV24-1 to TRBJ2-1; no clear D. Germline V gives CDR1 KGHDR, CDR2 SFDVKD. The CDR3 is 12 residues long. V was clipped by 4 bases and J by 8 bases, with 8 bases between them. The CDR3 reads CATSDLTYEQFF. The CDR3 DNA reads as TGTGCCACCAGTGACCTGACATATGAGCAGTTCTTC.

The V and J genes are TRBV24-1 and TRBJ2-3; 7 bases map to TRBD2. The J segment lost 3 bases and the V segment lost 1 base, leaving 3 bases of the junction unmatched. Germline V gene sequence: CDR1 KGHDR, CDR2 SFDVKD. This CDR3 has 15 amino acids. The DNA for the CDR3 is TGTGCCACCAGTGATTTTGGGGGGGGGACAGATACGCAGTATTTT. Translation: CATSDFGGGTDTQYF.